The clone carrying this T cell receptor beta chain occurred a few times. What it binds is unknown. The sample belongs to a study of identical twins. General observations from the study: With abundant cord blood beta clonotypes, insertions were fewer; memory repertoires showed no such pattern. Possibly, invariant MAIT and iNKT cells partly confounded zero-insertion analyses.

The CDR3 is made up of 16 amino acids. Deletions cut 3 bases from V and 9 bases from J, with 21 bases between. Germline CDR1 LGHDT, CDR2 YNNKEL (reference sequence). With template switching, a universal primer site was added, and the cDNA carried unique molecular identifiers. MiXCR, applied by TCRdb to the 5' RACE reads, yields one record per CDR3 protein. The sample gives some 900,000 distinct CDR3 sequences, approximately 13% of which show up once; 1.5% to 2% is in the top ten. These data were also filed under a second study, of yellow fever vaccine responses in identical twins. As that report states: Among the twins, the vaccine T cell response reportedly seemed partly convergent and partly personalized.

The clonotype comes from a woman aged 18-29 years in good health. The sequencing sample was made of PBMCs. The chain has TRBV3-1 and TRBJ1-5, with unresolved D. CDR3 DNA sequence: TGTGCCAGCAGCCATCAGAGGGAATACCCGCCTCCGCCCCAGCATTTT. Translation: CASSHQREYPPPPQHF. Filled out from reference TRBV3-1 and TRBJ1-5, the complete variable domain reads DTAVSQTPKYLVTQMGNDKSIKCEQNLGHDTMYWYKQDSKKFLKIMFSYNNKELIINETVPNRFSPKSPDKAHLNLHINSLELGDSAVYFCASSHQREYPPPPQHFGDGTRLSIL.